This TCR beta chain was documented in a study of TIL therapy for anti-PD-1-resistant metastatic lung cancer. Study as a whole: Tumor harvest preceded PD-1/PD-L1 blockade, followed by nivolumab treatment. Half of patients were current or former smokers.

General study points: The cohort had more treatment-naive, never-smoker and oncogene-addicted patients than typical.

Time point defined: pre-treatment sample, taken before nivolumab and TIL therapy. The libraries were made with immunoSEQ v3. This table comes from immunoSEQ multiplex PCR, and its TCRdb copy is limited to in-frame clones, with some not included. The table has some 52,000 clones, 79% seen once; the top ten hold 4% to 6%. As for this clone: Its antigen is unknown.

CDR1 is GTSNPN and CDR2 is SVGIG in the germline V gene (reference sequence). V shed 1 base and J shed 9 bases, with 13 bases lying between them. The CDR3 consists of 14 residues. The chain carries TRBV30 and TRBJ1-6; D unresolved. The input for sequencing was blood, taken at baseline. This receptor was identified in a woman between 30 and 80 years old with non-small cell lung cancer. This CDR3 reads CAWSEGSGGSPLHF. The DNA for the CDR3 is TGTGCCTGGAGTGAAGGGAGTGGCGGTTCACCCCTCCACTTT.